This T cell receptor (beta chain) was identified during a study of control samples from healthy donors and cancer patients. This clone has a handful of counts. The method was immunoSEQ multiplex PCR; TCRdb's version includes in-frame clones alone and lacks a portion of them. The data contain some 100,000 clones, approximately 92% of them singletons. The material sequenced was blood. This TCR was recovered from a human donor in good health. The donor label of this sample is uncertain.

The CDR3 DNA is TGTGCCAGCAGCTCTGGACAGGGCGACACTGAAGCTTTCTTT. Translated, it gives CASSSGQGDTEAFF. The chain employs TRBV7-9 and TRBJ1-1; 8 bases match TRBD1. V gave up 4 bases and J gave up 3 bases; unmatched junction bases: 4. CDR3 size: 14 residues. CDR1 is SEHNR and CDR2 is FQNEAQ in the germline V gene (reference sequence).